This is a list of T cell receptor beta chains from one sample in a study of monozygotic twins with inflammatory bowel disease. TCRdb re-called the 5' RACE reads and gives one entry per CDR3 protein, without DNA. Recorded for this sample: about 330,000 distinct CDR3 sequences. Sequenced: blood. These receptors all come from a human donor with ulcerative colitis or Crohn's disease, or a healthy co-twin of an affected twin (not recorded which). Each CDR3 is given with its conserved first and last residue.

J,V,CDR3
TRBJ1-1,TRBV20-1,CSARDGRANTEAFF
TRBJ2-7,TRBV7-9,CASSLTGSRREQYF
TRBJ2-5,TRBV5-4,CASSFGGGVPYSETQYF
TRBJ2-7,TRBV5-1,CASSLWTGGYEQYF
TRBJ1-6,TRBV5-5,CASSSFEGGGSPLHF
TRBJ2-3,TRBV19,CASSIVDGAKDTQYF
TRBJ2-1,TRBV4-1,CASSQVLGNEQFF
TRBJ2-5,TRBV20-1,CSASGQETQYF
TRBJ2-7,TRBV15,CATSRDRQTKYF
TRBJ2-7,TRBV3-1,CASSRSAGAAYEQYF
TRBJ1-1,TRBV5-6,CASSPGHWTEAFF
TRBJ2-3,TRBV12-3/TRBV12-4,CASSFRMGDTQYF
TRBJ2-5,TRBV5-1,CASSSGIPGLVGETQYF
TRBJ2-7,TRBV19,CASSDPGQGSYEQYF
TRBJ2-5,TRBV10-3,CAIRGTSEETQYF
TRBJ2-7,TRBV7-9,CASRGGPYEQYF
TRBJ2-7,TRBV2,CASSVGQLIHEQYF
TRBJ1-5,TRBV2,CASSDLGGQLPQHF
TRBJ2-5,TRBV7-6,CASSFSGARETQYF
TRBJ1-2,TRBV20-1,CSATPGSPLQTNGYTF
TRBJ2-5,TRBV25-1,CASSGRVLKTQYF
TRBJ2-7,TRBV12-5,CASGLPNREDEQYF
TRBJ1-1,TRBV5-1,CASSLTANTEAFF
TRBJ1-2,TRBV27,CASSSLYGYTF
TRBJ2-5,TRBV20-1,CSADGPGLAGVDETQYF
TRBJ1-5,TRBV4-3,CASSPEVNSNQPQHF
TRBJ2-7,TRBV5-1,CASRSDSPSGEQYF
TRBJ2-1,TRBV12-3/TRBV12-4,CASRVVGSYNEQFF
TRBJ2-2,TRBV10-3,CAISLSRTETGELFF
TRBJ2-3,TRBV20-1,CSARDGASGRIDTQYF
TRBJ2-5,TRBV5-1,CASSLDAQGAQETQYF
TRBJ2-7,TRBV29-1,CSAPPFNRRITYEQYF
TRBJ1-5,TRBV5-1,CASSLGTALNQPQHF
TRBJ2-7,TRBV11-1,CASSWLRSGLAGAYEQYF
TRBJ2-3,TRBV5-1,CASSLSSSDTQYF
TRBJ2-1,TRBV20-1,CSALRGTSYNEQFF
TRBJ2-1,TRBV15,CATSRERTSGFSYNEQFF
TRBJ1-5,TRBV10-2,CASSEGGDQPQHF
TRBJ2-1,TRBV6-1,CASRVLSGAYNEQFF
TRBJ2-4,TRBV5-1,CASSSYGGLNIQYF
TRBJ2-7,TRBV12-3/TRBV12-4,CASSQGMYGYEQYF
TRBJ2-3,TRBV15,CATSRDSTDTQYF
TRBJ2-7,TRBV10-1,CASGNRAHEQYF
TRBJ1-2,TRBV6-5,CASSYGDGHGYTF
TRBJ1-3,TRBV9,CASSVGRTLAGNTIYF
TRBJ2-1,TRBV2,CASISHSINEQFF
TRBJ2-7,TRBV5-1,CASSEAGSTYEQYF